A single sample is the source of the 24 T cell receptor beta chains below, sequenced in a study of shared clonotypes between healthy human individuals (dated by TCRdb to 2018 to 2021). CD8 naive samples consisted of CD45RO-negative cells that were positively selected for CCR7, yielding a CD45RA+CCR7+ population without TemRA cells. Library preparation used the immunoSEQ multiplex PCR assay. In TCRdb, the immuneACCESS table is reduced to in-frame sequences with V and J assigned. These tables do not hold every clone; where another copy was compared, an unresolved V gene accounts for under half, and the others remain unexplained. For this sample the table gives some 2 million clones, of which over 85% were detected only once. The ten largest clones capture roughly 1% of the sample. Sequences were obtained from naive CD8+ T cells sorted from blood. Read against the paper, the sample's cell subset or site label means: CD45RA+CCR7+. The receptors come from a man younger than 30 in good health.

Concerning this clone itself: The identical CDR3 is also encoded by other nucleotide sequences in the sample. CDR3 in DNA: TGCGCCAGCAGCCAAGATACGGGGGGCAATCAGCCCCAGCATTTT. Translating it yields CASSQDTGGNQPQHF. The V gene is TRBV4-1, the J gene TRBJ1-5, with D tentatively TRBD1 (5 bases). The CDR3 is 15 amino acids. Germline V lookup: CDR1 MGHRA, CDR2 YSYEKL. Between the trimmed V and J ends, which lost 0 bases and 2 bases, there was a span of 8 bases.

This clone was counted a single time. Other DNA sequences within the sample encode an identical CDR3. The genes are TRBV28 and TRBJ1-2; D uncertain. The CDR3 is 10 residues long. The V gene lost 11 bases and the J gene lost 3 bases, with 7 bases spanning the gap. CDR1 is MDHEN, CDR2 SYDVKM, per germline. CDR3 bases: TGTGCCTCTGGGGACTATGGCTACACCTTC. This codes for CASGDYGYTF.

About this clone: Other DNA sequences of this sample code for an identical CDR3. This chain joins TRBV4-1 and TRBJ2-1; D is possibly TRBD2 (6 bases). Germline loops: CDR1 MGHRA, CDR2 YSYEKL. The CDR3 covers 16 residues. Trimming shortened V by 0 bases and J by 0 bases, and 9 bases separated the two germline ends. The CDR3 nucleotides read TGCGCCAGCAGCCAAGATCCCGGGGGCTCCTACAATGAGCAGTTCTTC. This translates into CASSQDPGGSYNEQFF.

V is TRBV29-1 and J is TRBJ2-1; D may be TRBD1 or TRBD2 (5 bases each). Trimming left V 6 bases short and J 13 bases short, with 16 bases between. The length of the CDR3 is 11 residues. Germline V gene sequence: CDR1 SQVTM, CDR2 ANQGSEA. The CDR3 DNA sequence: TGCAGCGTGGCCGGGACGGAGGACCAGTTCTTC. It translates to CSVAGTEDQFF.

About this clone: The sample contains more than one DNA sequence encoding this CDR3. The gene calls are TRBV5-6 and TRBJ1-3, with D hard to call. The CDR3 extends over 16 amino acids. Germline V CDR1 and CDR2: SGHDT, YYEEEE. The V and J ends lost 0 bases and 0 bases respectively, with 10 bases between them. In nucleotides, the CDR3 is TGTGCCAGCAGCTTGGATCCGGGTCTCTCTGGAAACACCATATATTTT. Amino acid sequence: CASSLDPGLSGNTIYF.

Note on this clone: Other DNA sequences within the sample encode an identical CDR3. V is TRBV6-5 and J is TRBJ1-1; possibly TRBD1 for D (5 bases). Looked up from germline, CDR1 is MNHEY and CDR2 is SVGAGI. The CDR3 runs 13 residues. With 3 bases removed from V and 1 base from J, the gap between germline ends came to 6 bases. This CDR3 is CASSYTGNTEAFF. In DNA form, the CDR3 reads TGTGCCAGCAGTTATACAGGGAACACTGAAGCTTTCTTT.

The chain joins TRBV5-5 to TRBJ1-2; no clear D gene. The germline gives CDR1 SGHKS, CDR2 YYEKEE (reference sequence). The CDR3 consists of 12 residues. Trimming removed 1 base at V and 3 bases at J, with 4 bases between. The CDR3 sequence: CASSLLYYGYTF. CDR3 nucleotide sequence: TGTGCCAGCAGCTTGTTGTACTATGGCTACACCTTC.

The V call is TRBV11-2, the J call TRBJ2-3; 12 bases are a match to TRBD2. From germline, CDR1 is SGHAT and CDR2 FQNNGV. The CDR3 runs 15 residues. V trimming: 5 bases; J trimming: 2 bases; junction bases outside the gene matches: 2. CDR3 DNA sequence: TGTGCCAGCAGCCGACTAGCGGGGGACACAGATACGCAGTATTTT. It codes for CASSRLAGDTDTQYF.

In its sample, this clone was seen once. The chain has TRBV11-2 and TRBJ2-7, with 8 bases that match TRBD2. This CDR3 has 16 amino acids. Germline CDR1 SGHAT, CDR2 FQNNGV. J was trimmed by 0 bases and V by 5 bases; bases with no gene match: 9. The chain's CDR3 is CASSAWESGSSYEQYF. CDR3 nucleotides: TGTGCCAGCAGCGCCTGGGAGAGCGGGAGCTCCTACGAGCAGTACTTC.

The rearrangement joins TRBV19 to TRBJ2-1; D remains unclear. The V gene lost 3 bases and the J gene lost 10 bases, with 13 bases spanning the gap. The CDR3 consists of 13 residues. Germline-derived CDR1 and CDR2 are LNHDA and SQIVND (reference sequence). The CDR3 sequence is CASSIWPSEEQFF. CDR3 sequence (DNA): TGTGCCAGTAGTATTTGGCCCTCCGAGGAGCAGTTCTTC.

This clone was detected only a few times. The V call is TRBV7-9, the J call TRBJ1-4; 7 bases match TRBD1. The CDR3 has 15 residues. V was clipped by 5 bases and J by 8 bases; unmatched bases: 11. The germline CDR1 and CDR2 sequences are SEHNR and FQNEAQ (reference sequence). CDR3 protein: CASSQKGSGGEKLFF. Written as DNA, the CDR3 is TGTGCCAGCAGCCAAAAAGGATCAGGGGGGGAAAAACTGTTTTTT.

This sequence joins TRBV2 and TRBJ2-7; TRBD1 aligns across 7 bases. Unmatched junction bases numbered 3, after V lost 1 base and J lost 3 bases. The germline CDR1 and CDR2 sequences are SNHLY and FYNNEI. This CDR3 contains 14 residues. The CDR3 DNA follows: TGTGCCAGCAGTGAAGTTGGGACAGACTACGAGCAGTACTTC. It is translated as CASSEVGTDYEQYF.

The rearrangement uses TRBV10-1 and TRBJ1-1, with D possibly matching TRBD1 (6 bases). CDR3 length: 16 amino acids. Between the trimmed V and J ends, which lost 0 bases and 1 base, there was a span of 12 bases. The V gene's germline CDR1 is WNHNN and CDR2 SYGVQD (reference sequence). The DNA for the CDR3 is TGCGCCAGCAGTGAGTCTGGGGGCGGAGGGAACACTGAAGCTTTCTTT. This translates into CASSESGGGGNTEAFF.

This clone was seen only once. The rearrangement joins TRBV6-6 to TRBJ2-1; weak D call: TRBD1 (5 bases). This CDR3 is built from 13 residues. The V end lost 6 bases, the J end lost 7 bases, and 13 bases lay between the germline ends. CDR1 is MNHNY, CDR2 SVGAGI, per germline (reference sequence). The CDR3 protein is CASSPDSPNEQFF. CDR3 nucleotides: TGTGCCAGCAGCCCCGACAGTCCGAATGAGCAGTTCTTC.

This clone was observed once. The CDR3 spells CASSLGGVAGEAYEQYF. The CDR3 region has the DNA TGTGCCAGCTCCCTCGGGGGGGTAGCGGGAGAGGCCTACGAGCAGTACTTC. This sequence joins TRBV18 and TRBJ2-7, with TRBD2 identical over 9 bases. This CDR3 spans 17 amino acids. Germline V lookup: CDR1 KGHSH, CDR2 LQKENI. V shed 6 bases, J shed 2 bases, and the junction held 14 bases outside the gene matches.

This chain uses TRBV7-6 with TRBJ1-4, with 8 bases fitting TRBD1. Unmatched junction bases numbered 5, after V lost 5 bases and J lost 0 bases. The CDR3 contains 16 residues. CDR1 is SGHVS, CDR2 FNYEAQ, per germline. This CDR3 is CASSKLQGATNEKLFF. Here the CDR3 DNA reads TGTGCCAGCAGCAAGTTACAGGGGGCAACTAATGAAAAACTGTTTTTT.

This chain joins TRBV11-2 and TRBJ1-1; no definite D call. V was cut by 2 bases and J by 4 bases, with 8 bases left in between. The CDR3 is 13 residues long. Per germline, CDR1 SGHAT and CDR2 FQNNGV. The CDR3 nucleotides are TGTGCCAGCAGCTTATCACCGGGCACTGAAGCTTTCTTT. Amino acid sequence: CASSLSPGTEAFF.

The chain combines TRBV6-1 with TRBJ1-4; 7 nucleotides align to TRBD1. Per the germline V gene, CDR1 is MNHNS and CDR2 is SASEGT. This CDR3 spans 15 amino acids. V trimming: 1 base; J trimming: 5 bases; junction bases outside the gene matches: 4. CDR3 nucleotides: TGTGCCAGCAGTGAAGTGGACAGGCACAATGAAAAACTGTTTTTT. Translation gives CASSEVDRHNEKLFF.

The CDR3 reads CASSTDLSTEAFF. CDR3 nucleotide sequence: TGTGCCAGCAGCACCGACCTGAGCACTGAAGCTTTCTTT. The chain links TRBV7-9 to TRBJ1-1; no clear D. Trimming stripped 5 bases from V and 4 bases from J, with 11 bases between. Germline CDR1 reads SEHNR; CDR2 reads FQNEAQ (reference sequence). CDR3 size: 13 residues.

The rearrangement joins TRBV2 to TRBJ2-3; 7 positions agree with TRBD2. Germline CDR1 SNHLY, CDR2 FYNNEI. The CDR3 runs to 12 residues. Unmatched junction bases numbered 3, after V lost 4 bases and J lost 8 bases. CDR3 nucleotides: TGTGCCAGCAGTGGGGGGGAGGGTACGCAGTATTTT. It encodes CASSGGEGTQYF.

The chain employs TRBV25-1 and TRBJ2-1; 7 bases match TRBD2. Germline V CDR1 and CDR2: MGHDK, SYGVNS. CDR3 length: 15 residues. The trim removed 5 bases at V and 4 bases at J, leaving 8 bases unmatched. The DNA of the CDR3 is TGTGCCAGCAGTAAACACGGGGGGTCGTACAATGAGCAGTTCTTC. This translates into CASSKHGGSYNEQFF.

The chain recombines TRBV2 with TRBJ1-5, with D perhaps matching TRBD1 (5 bases). This CDR3 is 18 amino acids long. Germline V gene data show CDR1 as SNHLY and CDR2 as FYNNEI. V was cut by 1 base and J by 4 bases, with 20 bases left in between. DNA of the CDR3: TGTGCCAGCAGTGAAGGAAAGCTTGGGGGTCCGGAGAATCAGCCCCAGCATTTT. It translates to CASSEGKLGGPENQPQHF. Drawing the rest from reference TRBV2 and TRBJ1-5, the complete variable domain is EPEVTQTPSHQVTQMGQEVILRCVPISNHLYFYWYRQILGQKVEFLVSFYNNEISEKSEIFDDQFSVERPDGSNFTLKIRSTKLEDSAMYFCASSEGKLGGPENQPQHFGDGTRLSIL.

J is TRBJ2-1 and V is TRBV30; TRBD2 matches at 8 bases. The CDR3 totals 15 residues. Germline values: CDR1 GTSNPN, CDR2 SVGIG (reference sequence). Losses at the gene ends were 0 bases for V and 4 bases for J; bases not matched to a gene: 5. CDR3 bases: TGTGCCTGGAGTGTATCCGGGGGGGTGTACAATGAGCAGTTCTTC. Translating it yields CAWSVSGGVYNEQFF.

V usage is TRBV7-3 and J usage is TRBJ1-5; TRBD1 aligns across 9 bases. The CDR3 length is 17 residues. V trimming: 0 bases; J trimming: 7 bases; junction bases outside the gene matches: 10. Germline CDR1 reads SGHTA; CDR2 reads FQGTGA. As DNA, the CDR3 is TGTGCCAGCAGCTTAACGGACCCGGGACAGGGCGTCCAGCCCCAGCATTTT. Amino acid sequence: CASSLTDPGQGVQPQHF.